A single sample is the source of the 29 T cell receptor beta chains below, sequenced in a study of T cells after yellow fever vaccination. In TCRdb, the 5' RACE reads were re-called with MiXCR into one record per CDR3 protein. The top ten clones hold more than 13% of a sample with 610,000 or so distinct CDR3 sequences, roughly an eighth of them seen once. The sequenced sample was PBMCs, obtained on the day of the yellow fever booster vaccination. The origin of the receptors is a man aged 25 to 40 who received the YFV17D yellow fever vaccine.

This chain uses TRBV6-2 or TRBV6-3 with TRBJ1-4, with D hard to call. Per germline, CDR1 MNHEY and CDR2 SVGEGT. This CDR3 is built from 15 residues. Trimming pared 6 bases from V and 3 bases from J, leaving 14 bases between. The CDR3 loop reads CASRNEVAANEKLFF. In nucleotides, the CDR3 is TGTGCCAGCAGAAACGAGGTGGCGGCTAATGAAAAACTGTTTTTT.

The chain is built from TRBV5-5 and TRBJ1-3, with no clear D. CDR3 length: 13 residues. Trimming took off 4 bases at V and 4 bases at J, with 9 bases between the two ends. CDR1 and CDR2 from the germline V gene are SGHKS and YYEKEE (reference sequence). In DNA, the CDR3 is TGTGCCAGCAGCCCCGGGTGGGGAAACACCATATATTTT. It encodes CASSPGWGNTIYF. The full variable domain, its missing parts supplied by reference TRBV5-5 and TRBJ1-3, is DAGVTQSPTHLIKTRGQQVTLRCSPISGHKSVSWYQQVLGQGPQFIFQYYEKEERGRGNFPDRFSARQFPNYSSELNVNALLLGDSALYLCASSPGWGNTIYFGEGSWLTVV.

The chain carries TRBV19 and TRBJ1-2, with unresolved D. V was clipped by 3 bases and J by 8 bases, with 10 bases between them. In germline, CDR1 is LNHDA, CDR2 SQIVND (reference sequence). CDR3 length: 12 residues. CDR3 sequence: CASSIRSGGYTF. The CDR3 DNA reads as TGTGCCAGTAGTATCAGGTCCGGCGGCTACACCTTC.

The chain employs TRBV6-1 and TRBJ2-5, with a weak D call TRBD1 (5 bases). Trimming took 4 bases from V and 8 from J, leaving 23 bases between them. CDR1 and CDR2 (germline): MNHNS, SASEGT. The CDR3 is made up of 16 amino acids. The CDR3 sequence: CASSVRARVSRETQYF. The CDR3 bases are TGTGCCAGCAGTGTTAGGGCCAGGGTATCAAGAGAAACCCAGTACTTC.

V gene TRBV5-5 combines with J gene TRBJ2-7; D might be TRBD1 or TRBD2, each matching 5 bases. The length of the CDR3 is 14 residues. Germline lookup yields CDR1 SGHKS and CDR2 YYEKEE (reference sequence). Between the trimmed V and J ends, which lost 3 bases and 2 bases, there was a span of 12 bases. The CDR3 reads CASSSGTTTYEQYF. The CDR3 DNA follows: TGTGCCAGCAGCTCCGGGACGACGACCTACGAGCAGTACTTC.

This rearrangement joins TRBV19 to TRBJ1-1, with D unresolved. Per the germline V gene, CDR1 is LNHDA and CDR2 is SQIVND (reference sequence). The CDR3 has 13 amino acids. Trimming cost V 5 bases and J 0 bases, with 7 bases left between them. CDR3: CASSAQMNTEAFF. In DNA form, the CDR3 reads TGTGCCAGTAGTGCACAGATGAACACTGAAGCTTTCTTT.

This clonotype has more than one count but fewer than ten. The chain links TRBV7-2 to TRBJ1-6; tentatively, D is TRBD1 (5 bases). Germline CDR1 is SGHTA and CDR2 is FQGNSA. The CDR3 runs 15 residues. Deletions cut 7 bases from V and 9 bases from J, with 19 bases between. This CDR3 reads CASTLEGRGISPLHF. The CDR3 DNA reads as TGTGCCAGCACCCTAGAGGGGCGGGGCATTTCACCCCTCCACTTT.

This clonotype was counted between two and nine times. The V and J genes are TRBV20-1 and TRBJ2-2, with D possibly being TRBD1 (6 bases). With 1 base removed from V and 5 bases from J, the gap between germline ends came to 11 bases. This CDR3 is built from 14 residues. Per germline, CDR1 DFQATT and CDR2 SNEGSKA (reference sequence). The CDR3 DNA is TGCAGTGCTAGAGTAACAGGGCGGACCGGGGAGCTGTTTTTT. Amino acids: CSARVTGRTGELFF.

There are a few counts of this clonotype. This sequence joins TRBV5-1 and TRBJ2-1; TRBD2 matches 13 bases. The CDR3 contains 20 residues. The ends lost 1 base at V and 4 bases at J; junction bases unmatched: 14. CDR1 SGHRS and CDR2 YFSETQ come from the germline V gene. CDR3 DNA sequence: TGCGCCAGCAGCTTGCCTTCCCCCGGGACTAGCGGGGTTTCATACAATGAGCAGTTCTTC. Residues: CASSLPSPGTSGVSYNEQFF. Drawing the rest from reference TRBV5-1 and TRBJ2-1, the complete variable domain is KAGVTQTPRYLIKTRGQQVTLSCSPISGHRSVSWYQQTPGQGLQFLFEYFSETQRNKGNFPGRFSGRQFSNSRSEMNVSTLELGDSALYLCASSLPSPGTSGVSYNEQFFGPGTRLTVL.

This clonotype has more than one count but fewer than ten. Written as DNA, the CDR3 is TGTGCCAGCAGCTTGGAGTATGGGGCCAACGTCCTGACTTTC. This encodes CASSLEYGANVLTF. The chain is built from TRBV5-6 and TRBJ2-6, with D unresolved. From germline, CDR1 is SGHDT and CDR2 YYEEEE. V was cut by 0 bases and J by 3 bases, with 4 bases left in between. The CDR3 covers 14 residues.

The J gene is TRBJ2-1, the V gene TRBV12-3 or TRBV12-4; 9 bases map to TRBD2. The J segment lost 7 bases and the V segment lost 6 bases, leaving 10 bases of the junction unmatched. CDR3 length equals 15 residues. The CDR3 is CASRPTGTSINEQFF. DNA for the CDR3: TGTGCCAGCAGACCCACCGGGACTAGCATAAATGAGCAGTTCTTC.

In its sample, this clonotype was seen a few times. The CDR3 region has the DNA TGTGCCAGCAGTTTCGACCGGGTGTTAGCCGGTGAGACCCAGTACTTC. This sequence encodes CASSFDRVLAGETQYF. This chain uses TRBV2 with TRBJ2-5; D not resolved. The CDR3 runs 16 residues. CDR1 is SNHLY and CDR2 is FYNNEI in the germline V gene. Trimming took off 5 bases at V and 5 bases at J, with 21 bases between the two ends.

For the CDR3, the DNA is TGTGCCAGCAGCGTAGCTAGAGGACTAGCGGATGAGCAGTTCTTC. Its protein is CASSVARGLADEQFF. This chain links TRBV9 with TRBJ2-1; 10 bases are a match to TRBD2. Germline CDR1 SGDLS, CDR2 YYNGEE. The length of the CDR3 is 15 residues. V shed 0 bases, J shed 8 bases, and the junction held 5 bases outside the gene matches.

The V call is TRBV19, the J call TRBJ2-7, with 11 bases fitting TRBD1. Germline assignment: CDR1 LNHDA and CDR2 SQIVND (reference sequence). The V gene end was trimmed by 5 bases and the J gene end by 4 bases; junction bases not matched to a gene: 10. The CDR3 runs 16 residues. The CDR3 DNA follows: TGTGCCAGTAGTTCCCCCGGACAGGGGGCAGGATACGAGCAGTACTTC. Its translation: CASSSPGQGAGYEQYF.

The V gene is TRBV9, the J gene TRBJ2-1; 14 bases fit TRBD2. In germline, CDR1 is SGDLS, CDR2 YYNGEE. Unmatched junction bases numbered 5, after V lost 0 bases and J lost 9 bases. There are 16 residues in the CDR3. The CDR3 loop is CASSVVTSGRVGEQFF. The CDR3 DNA follows: TGTGCCAGCAGCGTAGTGACTAGCGGGAGGGTGGGTGAGCAGTTCTTC. Drawing the rest from reference TRBV9 and TRBJ2-1, the complete variable domain is DSGVTQTPKHLITATGQRVTLRCSPRSGDLSVYWYQQSLDQGLQFLIQYYNGEERAKGNILERFSAQQFPDLHSELNLSSLELGDSALYFCASSVVTSGRVGEQFFGPGTRLTVL.

This sequence joins TRBV24-1 and TRBJ2-3; 8 bases agree with TRBD2. CDR1 is KGHDR, CDR2 SFDVKD, per germline. V lost 5 bases, J lost 5 bases, and 14 bases stayed unmatched. CDR3 length equals 17 residues. In DNA form, the CDR3 reads TGTGCCACCAGTGCTGCGAAGAGCGGGAGAATCCGAGATACGCAGTATTTT. Amino acids: CATSAAKSGRIRDTQYF.

This clonotype has just a few counts. The V gene is TRBV20-1, the J gene TRBJ2-7; 9 bases agree with TRBD1. The CDR3 is 17 amino acids. Germline CDR1 is DFQATT and CDR2 is SNEGSKA (reference sequence). Unmatched junction bases numbered 13, after V lost 1 base and J lost 3 bases. Here the CDR3 reads CSARGYHRGQGYYEQYF. CDR3 DNA: TGCAGTGCTAGAGGGTACCACCGGGGACAGGGATACTACGAGCAGTACTTC.

This clonotype was observed a few times. This chain uses TRBV5-1 with TRBJ2-3, with 9 positions matching TRBD1. There are 16 residues in the CDR3. V lost 2 bases to trimming and J lost 4 bases; unmatched junction nucleotides: 8. CDR1 and CDR2 (germline): SGHRS, YFSETQ. The CDR3 is CASSFSGTGSPDTQYF. CDR3 sequence (DNA): TGCGCCAGCAGCTTTAGTGGGACAGGGAGCCCAGATACGCAGTATTTT. The full variable domain, rest sourced from reference TRBV5-1 and TRBJ2-3, is KAGVTQTPRYLIKTRGQQVTLSCSPISGHRSVSWYQQTPGQGLQFLFEYFSETQRNKGNFPGRFSGRQFSNSRSEMNVSTLELGDSALYLCASSFSGTGSPDTQYFGPGTRLTVL.

The table lists this clonotype with a few counts. The genes are TRBV20-1 and TRBJ2-2, with D hard to call. V was clipped by 2 bases and J by 4 bases, with 11 bases between them. The germline gives CDR1 DFQATT, CDR2 SNEGSKA (reference sequence). There are 14 residues in the CDR3. The CDR3 nucleotides are TGCAGTGCTAGAAATAGTCGGCGCACCGGGGAGCTGTTTTTT. It yields the protein CSARNSRRTGELFF.

In this sample, this clonotype turned up a few times. V and J are TRBV28 and TRBJ1-1, with D hard to call. The CDR3 has 11 amino acids. V was pared by 7 bases and J by 4 bases, with 7 bases between. CDR1 MDHEN and CDR2 SYDVKM come from the germline V gene. CDR3 nucleotides: TGTGCCAGCACGAGTTCCACTGAAGCTTTCTTT. The encoded protein is CASTSSTEAFF. Based on the CDR3 plus reference TRBV28 and TRBJ1-1, the full variable domain is DVKVTQSSRYLVKRTGEKVFLECVQDMDHENMFWYRQDPGLGLRLIYFSYDVKMKEKGDIPEGYSVSREKKERFSLILESASTNQTSMYLCASTSSTEAFFGQGTRLTVV.

This clonotype occurred a few times. The chain has TRBV29-1 and TRBJ2-7, with D hard to call. The CDR3 sequence is 14 residues long. Trimming stripped 3 bases from V and 0 bases from J, with 12 bases between. In germline, CDR1 is SQVTM, CDR2 ANQGSEA. CDR3 protein: CSVEGLMGSYEQYF. CDR3 DNA: TGCAGCGTTGAGGGTCTCATGGGCTCCTACGAGCAGTACTTC.

The chain employs TRBV4-3 and TRBJ2-1, with TRBD2 matching 12 bases. The J segment lost 3 bases and the V segment lost 3 bases, leaving 3 bases of the junction unmatched. The CDR3 is 16 residues long. Germline CDR1 and CDR2: LGHNA and YSLEER. The DNA for the CDR3 is TGCGCCAGCAGCCAGCAGACTAGCGGGAGCTACAATGAGCAGTTCTTC. Translation: CASSQQTSGSYNEQFF.

This clonotype was seen ten or more times. The genes are TRBV20-1 and TRBJ2-7; 10 bases line up with TRBD1. The CDR3 sequence is 14 residues long. V lost 5 bases, J lost 7 bases, and 11 bases stayed unmatched. Germline V lookup: CDR1 DFQATT, CDR2 SNEGSKA (reference sequence). The CDR3 sequence: CSAYIQDRGGEQYF. CDR3 bases: TGCAGTGCTTACATTCAGGACAGGGGGGGGGAGCAGTACTTC.

In this sample, this clonotype turned up many times. The V gene is TRBV7-9, the J gene TRBJ2-1; 7 bases match TRBD2. This CDR3 spans 15 amino acids. Trimming at V came to 7 bases and at J to 2 bases, leaving 8 bases not matched to a gene. CDR1 and CDR2 (germline): SEHNR, FQNEAQ (reference sequence). The DNA for the CDR3 is TGTGCCAGCACCTTCCGGGACTATCCCTACAATGAGCAGTTCTTC. Amino acid sequence: CASTFRDYPYNEQFF.

This clonotype was counted between two and nine times. V usage is TRBV5-6 and J usage is TRBJ2-4; the D is unclear. V shed 4 bases and J shed 0 bases, with 20 bases lying between them. The CDR3 runs 18 residues. Looked up from germline, CDR1 is SGHDT and CDR2 is YYEEEE. The DNA of the CDR3 is TGTGCCAGCAGCCTGGCCCCTCCAACGACCAGAGCCAAAAACATTCAGTACTTC. This codes for CASSLAPPTTRAKNIQYF.

The chain couples TRBV5-4 to TRBJ2-1; TRBD2 aligns across 11 bases. J gave up 6 bases and V 2 bases, and 7 bases lay outside the gene matches. This CDR3 region has 16 residues. Per the germline V gene, CDR1 is SGHNT and CDR2 is YYREEE (reference sequence). The CDR3 nucleotides read TGTGCCAGCAGCTTAAACCTCCTAGCGGGAGGCAATGAGCAGTTCTTC. Translated, it gives CASSLNLLAGGNEQFF.

The chain employs TRBV28 and TRBJ2-2, with TRBD1 matching over 10 bases. Trimming cost V 6 bases and J 6 bases; bases outside gene matches: 7. CDR3 length: 15 amino acids. Germline lookup yields CDR1 MDHEN and CDR2 SYDVKM. Written as DNA, the CDR3 is TGTGCCAGCAGCTTACCGGGACAGGGGCCCGGGGAGCTGTTTTTT. Residues: CASSLPGQGPGELFF.

The chain couples TRBV5-1 to TRBJ2-5; D is possibly TRBD2 (5 bases). V lost 0 bases to trimming and J lost 1 base, with 16 bases between them. The CDR3 length is 17 residues. Germline loops: CDR1 SGHRS, CDR2 YFSETQ. The CDR3 spells CASSLAVWERVQETQYF. In DNA, the CDR3 is TGCGCCAGCAGCTTGGCCGTGTGGGAGCGAGTCCAAGAGACCCAGTACTTC.

The rearrangement joins TRBV10-3 to TRBJ2-3, with D maybe TRBD1 (5 bases). This CDR3 is built from 14 residues. Germline loops: CDR1 ENHRY, CDR2 SYGVKD. The V end lost 5 bases, the J end lost 1 base, and 10 bases lay between the germline ends. CDR3 in DNA: TGTGCCATCAGTTACCAGGGTGGCACAGATACGCAGTATTTT. This gives the protein CAISYQGGTDTQYF.